Below, 13 T cell receptor beta chains from the same sample are listed, as sequenced in a study of post-analysis software for immune sequencing data. Broader study findings: In patients, TRBV5-6, TRBV5-1 and TRBV20-1 belonged to about five TRBV segments found more frequently than in controls.

The library was made from cDNA and included unique molecular identifiers. TCRdb reprocessed the PCR reads via MiXCR and lists one record per CDR3 protein. The data show roughly 540,000 distinct CDR3 sequences, with roughly 34% seen just once and 5% to 6% held by the top ten. These receptors' targets are unknown. The sample was blood. Receptors were obtained from a girl younger than 18 with multiple sclerosis.

This clonotype was detected only a few times. This chain connects TRBV7-9 to TRBJ2-3; D is perhaps TRBD2 (5 bases). CDR1 is SEHNR and CDR2 is FQNEAQ in the germline V gene (reference sequence). The CDR3 runs to 12 residues. Trimming took 5 bases from V and 9 from J, leaving 12 bases between them. For the CDR3, the DNA is TGTGCCAGCAGCCCGGAGGCCGGCACGCAGTATTTT. This translates into CASSPEAGTQYF.

This clonotype was observed a few times. The chain employs TRBV20-1 and TRBJ2-5; D perhaps matches TRBD1 (6 bases). The CDR3 has 14 residues. V was shortened by 5 bases and J by 6 bases, with 19 bases between the two germline ends. Germline V gives CDR1 DFQATT, CDR2 SNEGSKA (reference sequence). The CDR3 bases are TGCAGTGCTTTTATTACAGGGCGTAGGAAGACCCAGTACTTC. It is translated as CSAFITGRRKTQYF.

The table lists this clonotype with a few counts. The J gene is TRBJ2-7, the V gene TRBV29-1; no firm D call. V was pared by 6 bases and J by 0 bases, with 12 bases between. The CDR3 is made up of 13 amino acids. Per germline, CDR1 SQVTM and CDR2 ANQGSEA. The CDR3 DNA is TGCAGCGTGCGGACGGGTTCCTCCTACGAGCAGTACTTC. It codes for CSVRTGSSYEQYF.

In its sample, this clonotype was seen a few times. The chain couples TRBV5-1 to TRBJ1-6, with D perhaps TRBD1 (5 bases). V was clipped by 0 bases and J by 7 bases, with 17 bases between them. The CDR3 totals 17 residues. In germline, CDR1 is SGHRS, CDR2 YFSETQ. CDR3 DNA: TGCGCCAGCAGCTTGGACGGCGGGGGATTCGGGAATTCACCCCTCCACTTT. It is translated as CASSLDGGGFGNSPLHF.

V and J are TRBV3-1 and TRBJ2-3; D might be TRBD2 (6 bases). With 5 bases removed from V and 2 bases from J, the gap between germline ends came to 20 bases. Germline assignment: CDR1 LGHDT and CDR2 YNNKEL (reference sequence). The CDR3 extends over 17 amino acids. The CDR3 sequence is CASSDKGGPRPTDTQYF. The CDR3 DNA sequence: TGTGCCAGCAGCGACAAGGGAGGACCAAGGCCCACAGATACGCAGTATTTT.

This clonotype was counted only a few times. V is TRBV15 and J is TRBJ2-5, with TRBD2 as a possible D gene (7 bases). The CDR3 spans 17 residues. V was cut by 8 bases and J by 5 bases, with 27 bases left in between. Germline V gene lookup returns CDR1 LNHNV and CDR2 YYDKDF (reference sequence). CDR3 in amino acids: CATGSIVGGLSGETQYF. DNA of the CDR3: TGTGCCACCGGGAGTATAGTGGGGGGGCTTTCCGGCGAGACCCAGTACTTC.

V gene TRBV7-8 combines with J gene TRBJ1-5, with D tentatively TRBD1 (6 bases). Germline CDR1 and CDR2: SGHVS and FQNEAQ. Trimming took off 5 bases at V and 3 bases at J, with 17 bases between the two ends. The CDR3 runs to 16 residues. CDR3 protein: CASSLDDRGFNQPQHF. The DNA of the CDR3 is TGTGCCAGCAGCCTGGATGATAGGGGGTTCAATCAGCCCCAGCATTTT.

J is TRBJ2-6 and V is TRBV5-5; D assignment may be TRBD1 or TRBD2 (5 bases each). The V end lost 4 bases, the J end lost 0 bases, and 8 bases lay between the germline ends. The CDR3 runs 15 residues. Germline V gene lookup returns CDR1 SGHKS and CDR2 YYEKEE (reference sequence). The CDR3 nucleotides read TGTGCCAGCAGCCAGGGAGACTCTGGGGCCAACGTCCTGACTTTC. It encodes CASSQGDSGANVLTF.

This chain uses TRBV29-1 with TRBJ1-2; no clear D gene. Trimming removed 0 bases at V and 8 bases at J, with 13 bases between. CDR3 size: 13 residues. Per germline, CDR1 SQVTM and CDR2 ANQGSEA. DNA for the CDR3: TGCAGCGTTGAAGAGTCGGACGGTTCCGGCTACACCTTC. It yields the protein CSVEESDGSGYTF.

This chain connects TRBV20-1 to TRBJ2-7; D might be TRBD2 (5 bases). V was cut by 6 bases and J by 2 bases, with 14 bases left in between. This CDR3 is built from 13 residues. Germline V gene sequence: CDR1 DFQATT, CDR2 SNEGSKA (reference sequence). The CDR3 bases are TGCAGTGCCACCAAAGGGAGTACCTACGAGCAGTACTTC. Protein sequence: CSATKGSTYEQYF.

The chain uses TRBV12-3 or TRBV12-4 and TRBJ2-1, with D maybe TRBD1 (5 bases). The CDR3 is 16 amino acids. V was cut by 6 bases and J by 6 bases, with 21 bases left in between. As DNA, the CDR3 is TGTGCCAGCAGCACTATAGGCCATGGCAGGGTCAATGAGCAGTTCTTC. It codes for CASSTIGHGRVNEQFF.

This clonotype was observed a handful of times. CDR3: CSATRPGTGAGDTQYF. Written as DNA, the CDR3 is TGCAGTGCTACGAGGCCCGGGACAGGGGCGGGAGATACGCAGTATTTT. The gene calls are TRBV20-1 and TRBJ2-3, with 10 bases aligning to TRBD1. J was trimmed by 5 bases and V by 4 bases; bases with no gene match: 12. Germline V gene data show CDR1 as DFQATT and CDR2 as SNEGSKA (reference sequence). This CDR3 comprises 16 residues.

J is TRBJ2-5 and V is TRBV3-1; D is unresolved. CDR1 is LGHDT and CDR2 is YNNKEL in the germline V gene (reference sequence). Trimming removed 1 base at V and 3 bases at J, with 3 bases between. CDR3 length: 12 residues. CDR3 sequence (DNA): TGTGCCAGCAGCCAAGTGAAAGAGACCCAGTACTTC. Translation: CASSQVKETQYF.